This T cell receptor (beta chain) was sequenced in a study of cytomegalovirus exposure and HLA in healthy donors. The PCR had 60 Vbeta and 13 Jbeta primers. Assay: immunoSEQ multiplex PCR; the TCRdb copy retains only in-frame clones and omits some. The sample shows about 110,000 clones, about 16% of them seen only once. The V end was cut by 1 base, the J end by 4 bases, with 13 bases between. Germline CDR1 reads SGHNT; CDR2 reads YENEEA. The CDR3 is 15 residues long. The J gene is TRBJ2-5, the V gene TRBV11-3, with D maybe TRBD2 (6 bases). The clonotype originates from a female donor in good health and CMV-seronegative. The sample was PBMCs. CDR3 sequence reads: CASSLGAFGGETQYF. The CDR3 region has the DNA TGTGCCAGCAGCTTAGGGGCCTTCGGGGGAGAGACCCAGTACTTC.